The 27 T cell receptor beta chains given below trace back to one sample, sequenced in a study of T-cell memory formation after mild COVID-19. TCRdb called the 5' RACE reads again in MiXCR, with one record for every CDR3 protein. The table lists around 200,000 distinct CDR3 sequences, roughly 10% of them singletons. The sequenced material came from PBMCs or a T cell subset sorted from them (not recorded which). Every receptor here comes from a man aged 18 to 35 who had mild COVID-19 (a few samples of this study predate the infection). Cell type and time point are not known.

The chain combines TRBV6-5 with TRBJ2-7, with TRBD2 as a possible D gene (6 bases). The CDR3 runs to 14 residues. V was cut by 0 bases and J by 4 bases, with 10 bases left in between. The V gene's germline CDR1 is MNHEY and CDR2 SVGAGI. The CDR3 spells CASSYSRGSYEQYV. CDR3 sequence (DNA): TGTGCCAGCAGTTACTCCCGGGGGTCGTACGAGCAGTACGTC.

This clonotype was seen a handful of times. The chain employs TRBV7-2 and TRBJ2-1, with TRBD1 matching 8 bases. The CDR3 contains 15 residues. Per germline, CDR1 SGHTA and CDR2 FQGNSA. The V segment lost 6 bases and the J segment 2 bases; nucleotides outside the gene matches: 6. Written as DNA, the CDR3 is TGTGCCAGCAGGCGTGACAGGGGAGCCTACAATGAGCAGTTCTTC. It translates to CASRRDRGAYNEQFF.

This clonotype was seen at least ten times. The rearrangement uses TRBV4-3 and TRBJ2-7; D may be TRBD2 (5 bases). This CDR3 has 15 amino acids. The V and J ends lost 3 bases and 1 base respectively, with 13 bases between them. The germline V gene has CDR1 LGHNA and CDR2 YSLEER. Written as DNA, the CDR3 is TGCGCCAGCAGCCAGGCCAGCGGTTGGTCCTACGAGCAGTACTTC. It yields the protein CASSQASGWSYEQYF.

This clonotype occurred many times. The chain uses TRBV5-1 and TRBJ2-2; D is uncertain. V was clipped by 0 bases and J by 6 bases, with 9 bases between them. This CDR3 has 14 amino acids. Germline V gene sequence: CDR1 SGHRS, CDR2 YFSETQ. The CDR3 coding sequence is TGCGCCAGCAGCTTGGCCTTTAGACCCGGGGAGCTGTTTTTT. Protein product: CASSLAFRPGELFF.

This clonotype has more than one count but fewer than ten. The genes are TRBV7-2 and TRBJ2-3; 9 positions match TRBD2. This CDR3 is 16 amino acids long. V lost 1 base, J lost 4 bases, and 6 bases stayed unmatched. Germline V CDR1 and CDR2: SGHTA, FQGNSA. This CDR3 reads CASSLVVSGGSDTQYF. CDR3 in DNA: TGTGCCAGCAGCTTAGTGGTTAGCGGGGGTTCAGATACGCAGTATTTT.

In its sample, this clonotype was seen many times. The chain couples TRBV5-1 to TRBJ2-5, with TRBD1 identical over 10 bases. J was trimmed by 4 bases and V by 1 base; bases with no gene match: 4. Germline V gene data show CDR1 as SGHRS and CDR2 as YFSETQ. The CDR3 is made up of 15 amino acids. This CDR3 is CASSLWGQGRETQYF. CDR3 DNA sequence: TGCGCCAGCAGCTTGTGGGGACAGGGGCGAGAGACCCAGTACTTC.

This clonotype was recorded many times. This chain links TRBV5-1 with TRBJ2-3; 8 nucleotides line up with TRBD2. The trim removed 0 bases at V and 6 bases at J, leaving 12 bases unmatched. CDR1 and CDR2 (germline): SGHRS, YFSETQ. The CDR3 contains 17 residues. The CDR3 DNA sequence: TGCGCCAGCAGCTTGGCCCTCTCGGGGGGGCGGGAGGATACGCAGTATTTT. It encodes CASSLALSGGREDTQYF. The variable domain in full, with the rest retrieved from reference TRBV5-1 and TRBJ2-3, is KAGVTQTPRYLIKTRGQQVTLSCSPISGHRSVSWYQQTPGQGLQFLFEYFSETQRNKGNFPGRFSGRQFSNSRSEMNVSTLELGDSALYLCASSLALSGGREDTQYFGPGTRLTVL.

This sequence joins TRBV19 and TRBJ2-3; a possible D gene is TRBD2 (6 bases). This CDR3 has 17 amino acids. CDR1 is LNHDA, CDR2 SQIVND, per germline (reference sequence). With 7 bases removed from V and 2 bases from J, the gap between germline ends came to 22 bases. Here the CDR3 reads CASTSQAGRAITDTQYF. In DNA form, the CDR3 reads TGTGCCAGTACATCCCAAGCGGGCCGGGCGATCACAGATACGCAGTATTTT.

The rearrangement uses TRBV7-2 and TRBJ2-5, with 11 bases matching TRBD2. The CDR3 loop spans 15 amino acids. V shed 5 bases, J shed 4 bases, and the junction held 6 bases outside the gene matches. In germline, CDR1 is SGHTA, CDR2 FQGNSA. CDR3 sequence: CASSPELAGVETQYF. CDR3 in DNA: TGTGCCAGCAGCCCCGAACTAGCGGGGGTAGAGACCCAGTACTTC.

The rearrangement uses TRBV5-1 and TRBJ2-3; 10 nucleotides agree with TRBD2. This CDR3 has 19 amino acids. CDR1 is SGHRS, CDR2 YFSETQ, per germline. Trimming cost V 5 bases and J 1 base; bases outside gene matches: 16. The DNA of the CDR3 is TGCGCCAGCAGGAGCCCACTAGCGGGGCTTCAGGTGGGCACAGATACGCAGTATTTT. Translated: CASRSPLAGLQVGTDTQYF.

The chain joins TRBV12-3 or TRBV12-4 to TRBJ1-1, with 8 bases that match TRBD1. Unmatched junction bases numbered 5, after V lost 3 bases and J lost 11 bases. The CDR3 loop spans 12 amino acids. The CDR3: CASSLDRVMAFF. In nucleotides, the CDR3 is TGTGCCAGCAGTTTGGACAGGGTGATGGCTTTCTTT.

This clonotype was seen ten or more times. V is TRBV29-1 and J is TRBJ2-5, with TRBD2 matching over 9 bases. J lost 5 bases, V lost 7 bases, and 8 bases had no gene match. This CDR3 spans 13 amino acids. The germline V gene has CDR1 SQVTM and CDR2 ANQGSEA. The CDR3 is CSASPSGVETQYF. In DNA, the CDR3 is TGCAGCGCCTCCCCTAGCGGGGTGGAGACCCAGTACTTC.

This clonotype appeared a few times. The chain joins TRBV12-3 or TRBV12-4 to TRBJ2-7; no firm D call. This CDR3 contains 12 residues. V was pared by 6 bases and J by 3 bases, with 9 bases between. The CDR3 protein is CASSLMSYEQYF. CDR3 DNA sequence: TGTGCCAGCAGCTTGATGAGCTACGAGCAGTACTTC.

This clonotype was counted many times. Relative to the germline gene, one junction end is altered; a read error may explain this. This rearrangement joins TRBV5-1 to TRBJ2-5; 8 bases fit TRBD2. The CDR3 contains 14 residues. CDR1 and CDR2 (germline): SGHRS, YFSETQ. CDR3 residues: CASSLSGGQETQYF. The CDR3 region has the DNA TGTGCCAGCAGCTTGTCGGGGGGGCAAGAGACCCAGTACTTC.

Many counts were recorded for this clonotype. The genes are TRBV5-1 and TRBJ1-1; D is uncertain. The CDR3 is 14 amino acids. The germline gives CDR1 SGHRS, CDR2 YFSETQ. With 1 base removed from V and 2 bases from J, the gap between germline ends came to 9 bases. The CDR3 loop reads CASSLYSANTEAFF. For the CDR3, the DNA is TGCGCCAGCAGCTTGTACTCAGCCAACACTGAAGCTTTCTTT.

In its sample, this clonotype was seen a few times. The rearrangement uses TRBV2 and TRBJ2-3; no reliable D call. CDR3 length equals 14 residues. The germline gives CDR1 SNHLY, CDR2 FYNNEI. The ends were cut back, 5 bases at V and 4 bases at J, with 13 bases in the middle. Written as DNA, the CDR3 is TGTGCCAGCAGTATGGCCAGCGAGGCAGATACGCAGTATTTT. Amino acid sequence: CASSMASEADTQYF.

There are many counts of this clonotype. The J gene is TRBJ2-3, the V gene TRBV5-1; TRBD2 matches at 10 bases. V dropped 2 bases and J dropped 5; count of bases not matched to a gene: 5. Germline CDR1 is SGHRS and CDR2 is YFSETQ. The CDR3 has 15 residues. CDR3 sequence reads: CASSFGLAGEDTQYF. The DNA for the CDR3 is TGCGCCAGCAGCTTTGGCCTAGCGGGGGAAGATACGCAGTATTTT.

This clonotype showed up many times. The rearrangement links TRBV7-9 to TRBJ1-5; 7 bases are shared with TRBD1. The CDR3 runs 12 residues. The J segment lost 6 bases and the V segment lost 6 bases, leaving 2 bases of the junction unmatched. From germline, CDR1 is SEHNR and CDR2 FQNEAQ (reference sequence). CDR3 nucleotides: TGTGCCAGCAGTCGACAGGGTCAGCCCCAGCATTTT. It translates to CASSRQGQPQHF.

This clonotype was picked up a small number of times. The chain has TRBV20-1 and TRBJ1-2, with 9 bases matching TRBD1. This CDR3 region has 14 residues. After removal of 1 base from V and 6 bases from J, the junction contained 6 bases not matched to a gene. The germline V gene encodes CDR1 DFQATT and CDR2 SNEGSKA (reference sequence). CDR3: CSARGGQGNDGYTF. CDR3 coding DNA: TGCAGTGCTAGAGGTGGACAGGGGAATGATGGCTACACCTTC.

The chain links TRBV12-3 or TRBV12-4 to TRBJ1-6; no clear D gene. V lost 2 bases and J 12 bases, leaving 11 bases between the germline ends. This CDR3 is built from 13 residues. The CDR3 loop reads CASSLQPTEPLHF. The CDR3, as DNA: TGTGCCAGCAGTTTACAGCCAACGGAACCCCTCCACTTT.

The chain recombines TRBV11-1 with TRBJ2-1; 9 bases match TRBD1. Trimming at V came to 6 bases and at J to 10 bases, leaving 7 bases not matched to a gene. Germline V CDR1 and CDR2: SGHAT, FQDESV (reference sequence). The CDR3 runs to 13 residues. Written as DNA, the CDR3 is TGTGCCAGCAGTGGGGGACAGGGTCGGGAGCAGTTCTTC. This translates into CASSGGQGREQFF. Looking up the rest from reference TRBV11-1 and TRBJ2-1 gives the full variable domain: EAEVAQSPRYKITEKSQAVAFWCDPISGHATLYWYRQILGQGPELLVQFQDESVVDDSQLPKDRFSAERLKGVDSTLKIQPAELGDSAMYLCASSGGQGREQFFGPGTRLTVL.

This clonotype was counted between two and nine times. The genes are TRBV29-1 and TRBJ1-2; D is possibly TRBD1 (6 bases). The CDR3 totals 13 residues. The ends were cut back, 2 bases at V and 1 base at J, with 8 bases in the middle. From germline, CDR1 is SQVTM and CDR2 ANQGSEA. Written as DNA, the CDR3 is TGCAGCGTTGAACGGACAGTTAACTATGGCTACACCTTC. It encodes CSVERTVNYGYTF.

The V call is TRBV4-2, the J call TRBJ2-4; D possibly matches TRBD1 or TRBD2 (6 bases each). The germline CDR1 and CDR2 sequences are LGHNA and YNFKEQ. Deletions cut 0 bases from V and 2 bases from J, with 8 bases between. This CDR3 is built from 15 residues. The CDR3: CASSQDRGPKNIQYF. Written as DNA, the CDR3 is TGTGCCAGCAGCCAAGATCGGGGGCCCAAAAACATTCAGTACTTC.

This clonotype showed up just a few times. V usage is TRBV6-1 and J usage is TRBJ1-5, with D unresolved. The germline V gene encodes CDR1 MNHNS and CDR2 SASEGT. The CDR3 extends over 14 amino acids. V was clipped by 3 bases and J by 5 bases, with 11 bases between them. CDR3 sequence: CASSDETSYQPQHF. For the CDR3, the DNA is TGTGCCAGCAGTGACGAGACTTCCTATCAGCCCCAGCATTTT.

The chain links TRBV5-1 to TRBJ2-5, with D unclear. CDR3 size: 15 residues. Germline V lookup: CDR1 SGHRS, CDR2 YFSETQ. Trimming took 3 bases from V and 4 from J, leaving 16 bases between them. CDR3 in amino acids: CASSSDYRHRETQYF. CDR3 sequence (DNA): TGCGCCAGCAGCTCCGATTACCGACATCGAGAGACCCAGTACTTC. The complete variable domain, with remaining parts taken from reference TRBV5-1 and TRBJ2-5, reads KAGVTQTPRYLIKTRGQQVTLSCSPISGHRSVSWYQQTPGQGLQFLFEYFSETQRNKGNFPGRFSGRQFSNSRSEMNVSTLELGDSALYLCASSSDYRHRETQYFGPGTRLLVL.

CDR3 sequence (DNA): TGCAGTGCTAGAGCGGGGACTAGCGGCGAGACCCAGTACTTC. Encoded protein: CSARAGTSGETQYF. This chain joins TRBV20-1 and TRBJ2-5, with TRBD2 matching over 11 bases. V dropped 1 base and J dropped 5; count of bases not matched to a gene: 3. Germline V gene data show CDR1 as DFQATT and CDR2 as SNEGSKA (reference sequence). The length of the CDR3 is 14 residues.

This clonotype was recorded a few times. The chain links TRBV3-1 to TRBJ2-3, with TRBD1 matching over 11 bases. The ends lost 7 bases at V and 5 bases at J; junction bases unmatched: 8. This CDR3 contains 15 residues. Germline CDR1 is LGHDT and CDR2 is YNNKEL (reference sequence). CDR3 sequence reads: CASTLGQGDQDTQYF. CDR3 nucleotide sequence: TGTGCCAGCACCCTGGGACAGGGGGATCAAGATACGCAGTATTTT.